This T cell receptor beta chain is from a study of breast tumors, draining lymph nodes, adjacent tissues. This clonotype was observed many times. Germline values: CDR1 MNHEY, CDR2 SVGEGT. The CDR3 runs to 12 residues. V was clipped by 4 bases and J by 3 bases, with 7 bases between them. MiXCR was run by TCRdb on the multiplex PCR reads, yielding one entry per CDR3 protein. Among under 70,000 distinct CDR3 sequences listed, around two fifths were seen once. The rearrangement uses TRBV6-2 or TRBV6-3 and TRBJ2-7; D gene uncertain. The sequenced sample consisted of breast tumor tissue. The receptor's source is a female donor with breast cancer. Some clones in this sample may be carry-over from other donors' samples. CDR3 in DNA: TGTGCCAGCAGTTGGCAGAACTACGAGCAGTACTTC. Protein product: CASSWQNYEQYF.